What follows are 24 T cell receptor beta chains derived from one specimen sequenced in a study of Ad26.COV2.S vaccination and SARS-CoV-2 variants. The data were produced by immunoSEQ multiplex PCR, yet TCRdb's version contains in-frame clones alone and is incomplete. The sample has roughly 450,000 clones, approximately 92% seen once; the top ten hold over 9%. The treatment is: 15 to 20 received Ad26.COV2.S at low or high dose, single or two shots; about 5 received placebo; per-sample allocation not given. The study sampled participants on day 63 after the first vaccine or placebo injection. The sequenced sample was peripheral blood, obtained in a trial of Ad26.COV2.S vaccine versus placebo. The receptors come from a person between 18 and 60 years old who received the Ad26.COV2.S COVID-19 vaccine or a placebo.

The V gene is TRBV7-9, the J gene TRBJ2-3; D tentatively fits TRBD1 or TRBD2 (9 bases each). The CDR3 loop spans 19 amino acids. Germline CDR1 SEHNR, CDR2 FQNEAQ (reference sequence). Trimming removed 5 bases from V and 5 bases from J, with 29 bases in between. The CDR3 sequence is CASSLGTGISGSGGDTQYF. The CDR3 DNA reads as TGTGCCAGCAGCCTCGGGACAGGGATTAGCGGGAGTGGGGGAGATACGCAGTATTTT.

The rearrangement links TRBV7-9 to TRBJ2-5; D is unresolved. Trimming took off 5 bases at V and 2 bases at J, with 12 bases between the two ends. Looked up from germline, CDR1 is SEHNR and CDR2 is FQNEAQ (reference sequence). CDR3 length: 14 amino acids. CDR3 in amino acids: CASSPRAVQETQYF. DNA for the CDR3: TGTGCCAGCAGCCCCCGGGCAGTTCAAGAGACCCAGTACTTC.

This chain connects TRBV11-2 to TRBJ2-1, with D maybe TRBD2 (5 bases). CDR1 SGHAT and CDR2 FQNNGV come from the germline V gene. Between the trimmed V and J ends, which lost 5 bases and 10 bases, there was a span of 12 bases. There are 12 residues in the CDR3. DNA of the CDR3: TGTGCCAGCAGCCCCTATGTAGCGGAGCAGTTCTTC. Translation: CASSPYVAEQFF.

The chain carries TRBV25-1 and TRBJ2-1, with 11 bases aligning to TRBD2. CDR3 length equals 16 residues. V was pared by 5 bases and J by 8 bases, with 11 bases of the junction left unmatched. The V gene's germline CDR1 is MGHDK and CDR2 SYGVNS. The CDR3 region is CASSNLAGGPDDEQFF. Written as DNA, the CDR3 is TGTGCCAGCAGTAACCTAGCGGGAGGACCGGACGATGAGCAGTTCTTC.

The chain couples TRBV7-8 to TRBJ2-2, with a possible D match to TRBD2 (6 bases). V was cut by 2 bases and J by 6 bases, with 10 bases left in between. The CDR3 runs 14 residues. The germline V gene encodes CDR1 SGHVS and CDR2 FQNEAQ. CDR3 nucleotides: TGTGCCAGCAGCTTACCCGTAGCGGCCGGGGAGCTGTTTTTT. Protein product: CASSLPVAAGELFF.

CDR3 sequence: CASRKRGLAGVEQFF. DNA of the CDR3: TGTGCCAGCAGGAAAAGGGGACTAGCGGGAGTGGAGCAGTTCTTC. This rearrangement joins TRBV6-5 to TRBJ2-1, with 14 bases that match TRBD2. The CDR3 spans 15 residues. From germline, CDR1 is MNHEY and CDR2 SVGAGI. The V and J ends lost 6 bases and 10 bases, in that order; junction bases with no gene match: 8.

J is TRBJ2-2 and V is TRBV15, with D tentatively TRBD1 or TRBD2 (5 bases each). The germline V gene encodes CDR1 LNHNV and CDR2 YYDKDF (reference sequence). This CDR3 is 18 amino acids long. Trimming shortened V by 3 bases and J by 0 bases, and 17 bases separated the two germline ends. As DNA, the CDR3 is TGTGCCACCAGCAGCCCCCTCGGGGCAGGTCCGAACACCGGGGAGCTGTTTTTT. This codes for CATSSPLGAGPNTGELFF.

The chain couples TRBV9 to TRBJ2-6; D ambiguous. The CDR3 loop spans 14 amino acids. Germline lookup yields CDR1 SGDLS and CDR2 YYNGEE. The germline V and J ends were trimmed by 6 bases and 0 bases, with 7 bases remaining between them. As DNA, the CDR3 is TGTGCCAGCAACCGAGGCTCTGGGGCCAACGTCCTGACTTTC. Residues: CASNRGSGANVLTF. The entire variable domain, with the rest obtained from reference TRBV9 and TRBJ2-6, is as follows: DSGVTQTPKHLITATGQRVTLRCSPRSGDLSVYWYQQSLDQGLQFLIQYYNGEERAKGNILERFSAQQFPDLHSELNLSSLELGDSALYFCASNRGSGANVLTFGAGSRLTVL.

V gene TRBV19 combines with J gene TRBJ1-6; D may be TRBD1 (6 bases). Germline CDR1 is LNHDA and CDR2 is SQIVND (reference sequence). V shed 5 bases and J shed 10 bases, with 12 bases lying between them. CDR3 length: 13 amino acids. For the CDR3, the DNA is TGTGCCAGTAGTCCTACTGACAGGTCACCCCTCCACTTT. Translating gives CASSPTDRSPLHF.

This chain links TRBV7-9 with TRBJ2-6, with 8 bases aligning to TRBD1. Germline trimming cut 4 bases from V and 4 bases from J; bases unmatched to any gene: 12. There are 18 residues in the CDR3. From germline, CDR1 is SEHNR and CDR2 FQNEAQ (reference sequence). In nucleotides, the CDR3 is TGTGCCAGCAGCTCAACTCCGGGACAGGCGACAGGGGCCAACGTCCTGACTTTC. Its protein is CASSSTPGQATGANVLTF.

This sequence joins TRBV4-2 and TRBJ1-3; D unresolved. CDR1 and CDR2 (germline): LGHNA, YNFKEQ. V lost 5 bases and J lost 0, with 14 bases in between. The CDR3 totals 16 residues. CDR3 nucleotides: TGTGCCAGCAGCATCAATAGACTAAGCTCTGGAAACACCATATATTTT. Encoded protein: CASSINRLSSGNTIYF.

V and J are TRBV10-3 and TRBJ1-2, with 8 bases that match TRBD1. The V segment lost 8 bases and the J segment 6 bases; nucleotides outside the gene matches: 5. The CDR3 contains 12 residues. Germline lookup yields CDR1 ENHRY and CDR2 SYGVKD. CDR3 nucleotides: TGTGCCATCCCCCAGGGGGCTGATGGCTACACCTTC. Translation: CAIPQGADGYTF.

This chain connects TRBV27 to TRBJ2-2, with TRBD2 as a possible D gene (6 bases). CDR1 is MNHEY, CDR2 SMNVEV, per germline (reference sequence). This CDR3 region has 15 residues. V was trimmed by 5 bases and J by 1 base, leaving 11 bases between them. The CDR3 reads CASSMAGMNTGELFF. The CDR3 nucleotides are TGTGCCAGCAGTATGGCGGGGATGAACACCGGGGAGCTGTTTTTT.

The CDR3 region has the DNA TGTGCCAGCAGGGGTTCGAATGAGCAGTTCTTC. This translates into CASRGSNEQFF. V and J are TRBV5-4 and TRBJ2-1; D not certain. CDR1 and CDR2 (germline): SGHNT, YYREEE (reference sequence). This CDR3 is 11 amino acids long. Trimming shortened V by 5 bases and J by 7 bases, and 7 bases separated the two germline ends.

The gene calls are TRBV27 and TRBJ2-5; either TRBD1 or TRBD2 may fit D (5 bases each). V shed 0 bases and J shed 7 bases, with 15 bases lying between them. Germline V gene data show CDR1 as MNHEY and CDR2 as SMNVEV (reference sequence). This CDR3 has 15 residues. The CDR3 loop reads CASSLSGQGRGTQYF. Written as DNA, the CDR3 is TGTGCCAGCAGTTTATCTGGGCAGGGTCGGGGGACCCAGTACTTC.

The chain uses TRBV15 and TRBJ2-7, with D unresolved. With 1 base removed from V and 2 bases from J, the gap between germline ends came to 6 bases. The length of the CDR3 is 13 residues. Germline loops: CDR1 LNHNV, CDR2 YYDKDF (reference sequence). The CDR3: CATSRVTAYEQYF. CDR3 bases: TGTGCCACCAGCAGAGTGACTGCCTACGAGCAGTACTTC.

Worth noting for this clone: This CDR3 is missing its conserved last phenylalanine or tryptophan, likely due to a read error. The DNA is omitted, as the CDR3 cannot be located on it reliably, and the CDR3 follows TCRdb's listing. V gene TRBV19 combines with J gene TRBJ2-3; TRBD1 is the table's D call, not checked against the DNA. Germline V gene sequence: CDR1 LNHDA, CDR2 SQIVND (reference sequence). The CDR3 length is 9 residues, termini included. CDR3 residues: CASRVRTGN.

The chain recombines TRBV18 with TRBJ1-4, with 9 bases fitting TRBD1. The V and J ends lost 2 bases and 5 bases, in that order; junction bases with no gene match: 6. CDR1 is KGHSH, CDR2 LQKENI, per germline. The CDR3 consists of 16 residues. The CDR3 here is CASSPNFGTGNEKLFF. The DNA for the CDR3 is TGTGCCAGCTCACCAAATTTTGGGACAGGGAATGAAAAACTGTTTTTT.

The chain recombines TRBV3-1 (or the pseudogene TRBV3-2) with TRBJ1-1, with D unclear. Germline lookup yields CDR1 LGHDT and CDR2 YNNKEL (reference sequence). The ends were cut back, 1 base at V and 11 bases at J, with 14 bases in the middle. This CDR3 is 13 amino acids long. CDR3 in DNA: TGTGCCAGCAGCCAAGGGAGGTCGGGTCTGGCTTTCTTT. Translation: CASSQGRSGLAFF.

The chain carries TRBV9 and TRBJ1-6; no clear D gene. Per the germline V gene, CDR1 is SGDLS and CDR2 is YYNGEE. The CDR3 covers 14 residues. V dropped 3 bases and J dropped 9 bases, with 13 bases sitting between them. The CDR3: CASSAGLMGSPLHF. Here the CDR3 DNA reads TGTGCCAGCAGCGCGGGCTTAATGGGTTCACCCCTCCACTTT.

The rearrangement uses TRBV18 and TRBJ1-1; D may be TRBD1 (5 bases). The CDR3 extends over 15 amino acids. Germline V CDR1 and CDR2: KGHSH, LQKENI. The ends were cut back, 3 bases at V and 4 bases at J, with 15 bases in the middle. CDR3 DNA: TGTGCCAGCTCACCGGGGATCCGGGGCCTCACTGAAGCTTTCTTT. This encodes CASSPGIRGLTEAFF. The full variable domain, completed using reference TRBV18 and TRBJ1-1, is NAGVMQNPRHLVRRRGQEARLRCSPMKGHSHVYWYRQLPEEGLKFMVYLQKENIIDESGMPKERFSAEFPKEGPSILRIQQVVRGDSAAYFCASSPGIRGLTEAFFGQGTRLTVV.

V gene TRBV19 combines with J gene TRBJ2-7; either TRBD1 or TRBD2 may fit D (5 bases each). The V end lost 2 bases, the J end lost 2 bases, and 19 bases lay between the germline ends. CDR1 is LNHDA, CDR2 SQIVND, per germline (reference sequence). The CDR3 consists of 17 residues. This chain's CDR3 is CASSIRGQGWDTYEQYF. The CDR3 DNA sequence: TGTGCCAGTAGTATAAGAGGGCAGGGCTGGGATACCTACGAGCAGTACTTC.

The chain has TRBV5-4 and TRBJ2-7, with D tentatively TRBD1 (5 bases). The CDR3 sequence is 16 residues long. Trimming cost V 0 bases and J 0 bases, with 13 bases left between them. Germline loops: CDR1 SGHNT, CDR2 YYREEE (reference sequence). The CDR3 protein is CASSLGGRPSSYEQYF. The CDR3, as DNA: TGTGCCAGCAGCTTGGGGGGCAGGCCGAGCTCCTACGAGCAGTACTTC.

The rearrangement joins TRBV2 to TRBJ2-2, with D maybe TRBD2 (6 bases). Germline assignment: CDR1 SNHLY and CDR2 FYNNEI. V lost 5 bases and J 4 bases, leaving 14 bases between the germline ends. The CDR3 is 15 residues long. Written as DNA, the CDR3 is TGTGCCAGCAGTTGGAGCGTAGCGGTCACCGGGGAGCTGTTTTTT. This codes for CASSWSVAVTGELFF.